These T cell receptor beta chains were read from a single sample in a study of CD8+ T cells in alopecia areata. Here immunoSEQ multiplex PCR was the method, and the copy in TCRdb shows in-frame clones only, minus some. The sample lists 180,000 or so clones; roughly 60% were seen once. The material sequenced was CD4+ T cells sorted from blood, taken around week 55, from a patient treated with tofacitinib. All receptors come from a human donor with alopecia areata. CDR3s include the opening cysteine and the closing phenylalanine or tryptophan. Fields, in order: CDR3 length, V gene, J gene, D gene, clone size, CDR3 protein, CDR3 DNA. A D gene is named only where the DNA matches it firmly. Not every row has a clone size; where given, it reads once, few, many or a size class.

len: 13; v_gene: TRBV19; j_gene: TRBJ1-1; d_gene: TRBD1; abundance: once; CDR3aa: CASRDRRNTEAFF; CDR3nt: TGTGCCAGTCGGGACAGGAGGAACACTGAAGCTTTCTTT
len: 14; v_gene: TRBV9; j_gene: TRBJ2-7; d_gene: -; abundance: -; CDR3aa: CASSVGVTTYEQYF; CDR3nt: TGTGCCAGCAGCGTGGGGGTAACTACCTACGAGCAGTACTTC
len: 14; v_gene: TRBV30; j_gene: TRBJ1-2; d_gene: -; abundance: -; CDR3aa: CAWNLQGVNYGYTF; CDR3nt: TGTGCCTGGAATTTACAGGGTGTTAACTATGGCTACACCTTC
len: 11; v_gene: TRBV29-1; j_gene: TRBJ1-2; d_gene: -; abundance: -; CDR3aa: CSVVHYDGYTF; CDR3nt: TGCAGCGTTGTACACTACGATGGCTACACCTTC
len: 13; v_gene: TRBV19; j_gene: TRBJ2-1; d_gene: -; abundance: -; CDR3aa: CASGGVAYNEQFF; CDR3nt: TGTGCCAGTGGTGGGGTCGCCTACAATGAGCAGTTCTTC
len: 12; v_gene: TRBV23-1; j_gene: TRBJ1-2; d_gene: -; abundance: -; CDR3aa: CASSPPNYGYTF; CDR3nt: TGCGCCAGCAGTCCCCCTAACTATGGCTACACCTTC
len: 15; v_gene: TRBV5-1; j_gene: TRBJ2-7; d_gene: -; abundance: -; CDR3aa: CASSPAAGASYEQYF; CDR3nt: TGCGCCAGCAGTCCAGCGGCGGGGGCCTCCTACGAGCAGTACTTC
len: 11; v_gene: TRBV20-1; j_gene: TRBJ2-4; d_gene: -; abundance: -; CDR3aa: CSARLMNIQYF; CDR3nt: TGCAGTGCTAGATTGATGAACATTCAGTACTTC
len: 15; v_gene: TRBV5-6; j_gene: TRBJ2-2; d_gene: -; abundance: few; CDR3aa: CASSWISGDTGELFF; CDR3nt: TGTGCCAGCAGCTGGATCAGCGGAGACACCGGGGAGCTGTTTTTT
len: 13; v_gene: TRBV5-6; j_gene: TRBJ2-5; d_gene: -; abundance: -; CDR3aa: CASSLGDGETQYF; CDR3nt: TGTGCCAGCAGCTTGGGGGACGGAGAGACCCAGTACTTC
len: 17; v_gene: TRBV9; j_gene: TRBJ2-1; d_gene: TRBD2; abundance: -; CDR3aa: CASSVDLAGGLKGEQFF; CDR3nt: TGTGCCAGCAGCGTAGATCTAGCGGGGGGGCTCAAGGGTGAGCAGTTCTTC
len: 15; v_gene: TRBV11-3; j_gene: TRBJ2-3; d_gene: TRBD1; abundance: -; CDR3aa: CASSFRTGGVDTQYF; CDR3nt: TGTGCCAGCAGCTTTCGGACAGGGGGCGTAGATACGCAGTATTTT
len: 14; v_gene: TRBV30; j_gene: TRBJ1-6; d_gene: -; abundance: -; CDR3aa: CAGRESSYNSPLHF; CDR3nt: TGTGCCGGGAGGGAGAGCTCCTATAATTCACCCCTCCACTTT
len: 13; v_gene: TRBV2; j_gene: TRBJ2-3; d_gene: -; abundance: -; CDR3aa: CASSESGADTQYF; CDR3nt: TGTGCCAGCAGTGAATCAGGGGCAGATACGCAGTATTTT
len: 15; v_gene: TRBV7-3; j_gene: TRBJ2-7; d_gene: -; abundance: -; CDR3aa: CASSLGGANSGEQYF; CDR3nt: TGTGCCAGCAGCTTAGGCGGGGCTAATTCGGGCGAGCAGTACTTC
len: 14; v_gene: TRBV5-1; j_gene: TRBJ2-5; d_gene: -; abundance: few; CDR3aa: CASSLEQGMETQYF; CDR3nt: TGCGCCAGCAGCTTGGAGCAGGGGATGGAGACCCAGTACTTC
len: 13; v_gene: TRBV5-1; j_gene: TRBJ1-6; d_gene: -; abundance: -; CDR3aa: CASSPTPNSPLHF; CDR3nt: TGCGCCAGCAGCCCCACGCCAAACTCACCCCTCCACTTT
len: 16; v_gene: TRBV5-6; j_gene: TRBJ2-7; d_gene: -; abundance: -; CDR3aa: CASSDGQVPVGYEQYF; CDR3nt: TGTGCCAGCAGCGATGGCCAGGTTCCCGTAGGCTACGAGCAGTACTTC
len: 15; v_gene: TRBV19; j_gene: TRBJ2-7; d_gene: -; abundance: -; CDR3aa: CASSLQTRGPYEQYF; CDR3nt: TGTGCCAGTAGTCTTCAGACAAGGGGACCCTACGAGCAGTACTTC
len: 13; v_gene: TRBV2; j_gene: TRBJ2-3; d_gene: -; abundance: -; CDR3aa: CASSERSTDTQYF; CDR3nt: TGTGCCAGCAGTGAAAGGAGCACAGATACGCAGTATTTT
len: 16; v_gene: TRBV10-3; j_gene: TRBJ2-6; d_gene: -; abundance: few; CDR3aa: CAISDDTRSGANVLTF; CDR3nt: TGTGCCATCAGTGACGACACCCGCTCTGGGGCCAACGTCCTGACTTTC
len: 13; v_gene: TRBV30; j_gene: TRBJ1-6; d_gene: TRBD1; abundance: -; CDR3aa: CAWSGQGLSPLHF; CDR3nt: TGTGCCTGGAGTGGACAGGGTCTTTCACCCCTCCACTTT
len: 15; v_gene: TRBV5-1; j_gene: TRBJ2-1; d_gene: TRBD2; abundance: once; CDR3aa: CASSLELAGINEQFF; CDR3nt: TGCGCCAGCAGCTTGGAACTAGCGGGGATAAATGAGCAGTTCTTC
len: 15; v_gene: TRBV29-1; j_gene: TRBJ1-4; d_gene: -; abundance: few; CDR3aa: CSVERGGGLDEKLFF; CDR3nt: TGCAGCGTTGAAAGGGGAGGGGGGCTTGATGAAAAACTGTTTTTT
len: 10; v_gene: TRBV29-1; j_gene: TRBJ1-4; d_gene: -; abundance: -; CDR3aa: CSVGGEKLFF; CDR3nt: TGCAGCGTTGGGGGGGAAAAACTGTTTTTT
len: 13; v_gene: TRBV5-6; j_gene: TRBJ1-5; d_gene: TRBD1; abundance: -; CDR3aa: CASSYYRGQPQHF; CDR3nt: TGTGCCAGCAGCTACTACAGGGGGCAGCCCCAGCATTTT
len: 12; v_gene: TRBV29-1; j_gene: TRBJ1-1; d_gene: -; abundance: -; CDR3aa: CSVVSGVTEAFF; CDR3nt: TGCAGCGTTGTCTCCGGGGTCACTGAAGCTTTCTTT
len: 12; v_gene: TRBV2; j_gene: TRBJ1-1; d_gene: -; abundance: few; CDR3aa: CASANLGTEAFF; CDR3nt: TGTGCCAGTGCCAACCTCGGCACTGAAGCTTTCTTT
len: 15; v_gene: TRBV11-2; j_gene: TRBJ2-5; d_gene: TRBD1; abundance: -; CDR3aa: CASSSRTGLGETQYF; CDR3nt: TGTGCCAGCAGCTCCCGGACAGGGCTAGGAGAGACCCAGTACTTC
len: 17; v_gene: TRBV7-2; j_gene: TRBJ2-2; d_gene: TRBD1; abundance: -; CDR3aa: CASSLTWTGVNTGELFF; CDR3nt: TGTGCCAGCAGTTTAACCTGGACAGGGGTTAACACCGGGGAGCTGTTTTTT
len: 21; v_gene: TRBV4-1; j_gene: TRBJ2-2; d_gene: -; abundance: few; CDR3aa: CASSHHPPGHTTEGNTGELFF; CDR3nt: TGCGCCAGCAGCCACCACCCACCGGGACATACAACAGAAGGGAACACCGGGGAGCTGTTTTTT
len: 11; v_gene: TRBV29-1; j_gene: TRBJ1-1; d_gene: -; abundance: many; CDR3aa: CSVERGVEAFF; CDR3nt: TGCAGCGTTGAACGGGGGGTCGAGGCTTTCTTT
len: 14; v_gene: TRBV30; j_gene: TRBJ1-1; d_gene: TRBD1; abundance: -; CDR3aa: CAWRDTGAITEAFF; CDR3nt: TGTGCCTGGAGGGATACAGGGGCCATAACTGAAGCTTTCTTT
len: 16; v_gene: TRBV7-2; j_gene: TRBJ1-5; d_gene: -; abundance: few; CDR3aa: CASSLVSGVGNQPQHF; CDR3nt: TGTGCCAGCAGCTTAGTGTCGGGGGTGGGCAATCAGCCCCAGCATTTT
len: 14; v_gene: TRBV30; j_gene: TRBJ2-1; d_gene: TRBD1; abundance: -; CDR3aa: CAWSPGQGWDEQFF; CDR3nt: TGTGCCTGGAGTCCCGGACAGGGGTGGGATGAGCAGTTCTTC
len: 17; v_gene: TRBV6-1; j_gene: TRBJ2-6; d_gene: -; abundance: -; CDR3aa: CASSEIVGTSGANVLTF; CDR3nt: TGTGCCAGCAGTGAGATTGTGGGGACCTCTGGGGCCAACGTCCTGACTTTC
len: 14; v_gene: TRBV7-9; j_gene: TRBJ2-2; d_gene: -; abundance: -; CDR3aa: CASHGFEDTGELFF; CDR3nt: TGTGCCAGCCACGGTTTCGAGGACACCGGGGAGCTGTTTTTT
len: 12; v_gene: TRBV2; j_gene: TRBJ1-1; d_gene: -; abundance: once; CDR3aa: CASLIRDTEAFF; CDR3nt: TGTGCCAGCCTGATCCGTGACACTGAAGCTTTCTTT
len: 14; v_gene: TRBV29-1; j_gene: TRBJ1-1; d_gene: -; abundance: once; CDR3aa: CSVSGAGVNTEAFF; CDR3nt: TGCAGCGTTTCCGGGGCTGGGGTGAACACTGAAGCTTTCTTT
len: 17; v_gene: TRBV4-2; j_gene: TRBJ2-7; d_gene: -; abundance: -; CDR3aa: CASSPEADTRRPYEQYF; CDR3nt: TGTGCCAGCAGCCCGGAGGCCGACACCCGCCGTCCCTACGAGCAGTACTTC
len: 13; v_gene: TRBV9; j_gene: TRBJ1-1; d_gene: -; abundance: -; CDR3aa: CASSVGVGTEAFF; CDR3nt: TGTGCCAGCAGCGTAGGGGTTGGGACTGAAGCTTTCTTT
len: 13; v_gene: TRBV29-1; j_gene: TRBJ2-3; d_gene: -; abundance: -; CDR3aa: CSVAINWADTQYF; CDR3nt: TGCAGCGTCGCCATCAACTGGGCAGATACGCAGTATTTT
len: 14; v_gene: TRBV6-5; j_gene: TRBJ2-5; d_gene: -; abundance: -; CDR3aa: CASRQDQGMETQYF; CDR3nt: TGTGCCAGCAGACAAGATCAGGGTATGGAGACCCAGTACTTC
len: 14; v_gene: TRBV30; j_gene: TRBJ2-5; d_gene: TRBD1; abundance: -; CDR3aa: CAWRQTGGVETQYF; CDR3nt: TGTGCCTGGAGGCAGACAGGGGGCGTTGAGACCCAGTACTTC
len: 16; v_gene: TRBV4-2; j_gene: TRBJ2-3; d_gene: TRBD2; abundance: -; CDR3aa: CASSPPNAGGTDTQYF; CDR3nt: TGTGCCAGCAGCCCTCCAAATGCGGGGGGGACAGATACGCAGTATTTT
len: 14; v_gene: TRBV6-5; j_gene: TRBJ2-2; d_gene: -; abundance: -; CDR3aa: CASRPPLVTGELFF; CDR3nt: TGTGCCAGCAGGCCCCCCTTGGTCACCGGGGAGCTGTTTTTT